The 17 T cell receptor beta chains presented below share a single source sample, sequenced in a study of cytomegalovirus exposure and HLA in healthy donors. The study ran its PCR with 60 Vbeta and 13 Jbeta primers. Using immunoSEQ multiplex PCR, the repertoire was profiled, and TCRdb retains in-frame clones only, with some absent. The sample lists around 84,000 clones; about 77% were seen once. Input material: PBMCs. Every receptor here comes from a man aged 50 to 60 in good health and CMV-seronegative.

The gene calls are TRBV18 and TRBJ1-3; D possibly corresponds to TRBD1 (5 bases). This CDR3 is 18 amino acids long. Germline CDR1 and CDR2: KGHSH and LQKENI. Trimming left V 1 base short and J 2 bases short, with 18 bases between. The CDR3 DNA follows: TGTGCCAGCTCACCACTCCAACGGGCCAGGGAGGCTGGAAACACCATATATTTT. Protein sequence: CASSPLQRAREAGNTIYF.

The chain uses TRBV19 and TRBJ2-1; 9 bases are a match to TRBD1. J gave up 6 bases and V 5 bases, and 8 bases lay outside the gene matches. Germline assignment: CDR1 LNHDA and CDR2 SQIVND (reference sequence). The CDR3 spans 15 residues. CDR3 loop: CASSARDRDLNEQFF. DNA of the CDR3: TGTGCCAGTAGTGCCCGGGACAGGGACCTCAATGAGCAGTTCTTC.

V gene TRBV28 combines with J gene TRBJ2-2; D possibly corresponds to TRBD1 (6 bases). Germline assignment: CDR1 MDHEN and CDR2 SYDVKM. The CDR3 loop spans 15 amino acids. The V end lost 5 bases, the J end lost 5 bases, and 15 bases lay between the germline ends. The CDR3 nucleotides are TGTGCCAGCAGTCTCCACCACAGGGCAACCGGGGAGCTGTTTTTT. Its protein product is CASSLHHRATGELFF.

This clone was recorded a few times. The chain employs TRBV6-6 and TRBJ1-1; no firm D call. The CDR3 extends over 14 amino acids. Trimming shortened V by 0 bases and J by 4 bases, and 9 bases separated the two germline ends. Germline CDR1 MNHNY, CDR2 SVGAGI (reference sequence). DNA of the CDR3: TGTGCCAGCAGTTACTCGAGTTCGGGCACTGAAGCTTTCTTT. Its translation: CASSYSSSGTEAFF.

The genes are TRBV14 and TRBJ2-7; 8 bases line up with TRBD1. V trimming: 0 bases; J trimming: 2 bases; junction bases outside the gene matches: 3. CDR3 size: 15 residues. Germline-derived CDR1 and CDR2 are SGHDN and FVKESK. The CDR3 protein is CASSQDLDRAYEQYF. CDR3 DNA: TGTGCCAGCAGCCAAGATCTGGACAGGGCCTACGAGCAGTACTTC.

This chain connects TRBV4-2 to TRBJ2-3, with 9 bases that match TRBD2. CDR1 and CDR2 (germline): LGHNA, YNFKEQ. The V and J ends lost 5 bases and 3 bases, in that order; junction bases with no gene match: 6. This CDR3 is built from 15 residues. The CDR3 bases are TGTGCCAGCAGCGCATTAGCGGGGGAGACAGATACGCAGTATTTT. It codes for CASSALAGETDTQYF.

The V and J genes are TRBV30 and TRBJ1-2; 8 bases are shared with TRBD1. The V segment lost 0 bases and the J segment 3 bases; nucleotides outside the gene matches: 6. The CDR3 length is 15 residues. Germline V lookup: CDR1 GTSNPN, CDR2 SVGIG (reference sequence). Here the CDR3 DNA reads TGTGCCTGGAGTGTGGGAGGACAGGGACACTATGGCTACACCTTC. Amino acid sequence: CAWSVGGQGHYGYTF. The variable domain in full, completed from reference TRBV30 and TRBJ1-2, reads SQTIHQWPATLVQPVGSPLSLECTVEGTSNPNLYWYRQAAGRGLQLLFYSVGIGQISSEVPQNLSASRPQDRQFILSSKKLLLSDSGFYLCAWSVGGQGHYGYTFGSGTRLTVV.

This chain joins TRBV19 and TRBJ1-1; 7 bases agree with TRBD1. The CDR3 has 15 residues. Germline CDR1 reads LNHDA; CDR2 reads SQIVND (reference sequence). CDR3 in amino acids: CAIGSSSGRGTEAFF. CDR3 DNA sequence: TGTGCGATCGGCAGTAGTTCTGGCAGGGGGACTGAAGCTTTCTTT. The entire variable domain, with the rest obtained from reference TRBV19 and TRBJ1-1, is as follows: DGGITQSPKYLFRKEGQNVTLSCEQNLNHDAMYWYRQDPGQGLRLIYYSQIVNDFQKGDIAEGYSVSREKKESFPLTVTSAQKNPTAFYLCAIGSSSGRGTEAFFGQGTRLTVV.

This rearrangement joins TRBV4-3 to TRBJ1-4, with 7 positions matching TRBD1. This CDR3 is built from 15 residues. With 0 bases clipped from V and 7 bases from J, the junction kept 5 bases outside the gene matches. Germline values: CDR1 LGHNA, CDR2 YSLEER. CDR3 in amino acids: CASSQDWAGGEKLFF. The CDR3 DNA is TGCGCCAGCAGCCAAGATTGGGCAGGGGGTGAAAAACTGTTTTTT.

The chain employs TRBV4-3 and TRBJ2-5; TRBD1 matches at 8 bases. Germline CDR1 is LGHNA and CDR2 is YSLEER. The CDR3 is 14 amino acids. V dropped 3 bases and J dropped 2; count of bases not matched to a gene: 2. The CDR3 region is CASSQRTGQETQYF. CDR3 DNA: TGCGCCAGCAGCCAGAGGACAGGGCAAGAGACCCAGTACTTC.

The chain carries TRBV5-1 and TRBJ1-6, with TRBD1 as a possible D gene (5 bases). The germline V gene has CDR1 SGHRS and CDR2 YFSETQ. This CDR3 spans 14 amino acids. The germline V and J ends were trimmed by 1 base and 9 bases, with 11 bases remaining between them. The CDR3 DNA reads TGCGCCAGCAGCTTGCAGGGCTCCGCTTCACCCCTCCACTTT. The encoded protein is CASSLQGSASPLHF.

This clone was detected once. At one end, the junction sequence differs from germline, possibly due to a read error. Other nucleotide sequences in the sample specify the same CDR3. The chain recombines TRBV18 with TRBJ2-7; D call uncertain. CDR1 KGHSH and CDR2 LQKENI come from the germline V gene. The CDR3 runs 13 residues. DNA for the CDR3: TGCGCCAGCTCACCACCTTCTTCTGACGAGCAGTACTTC. Translated, it gives CASSPPSSDEQYF. The whole variable domain, remainder taken from reference TRBV18 and TRBJ2-7, is NAGVMQNPRHLVRRRGQEARLRCSPMKGHSHVYWYRQLPEEGLKFMVYLQKENIIDESGMPKERFSAEFPKEGPSILRIQQVVRGDSAAYFCASSPPSSDEQYFGPGTRLTVT.

CDR3 protein: CASSSMNTEAFF. Here the CDR3 DNA reads TGTGCCAGCAGTTCAATGAACACTGAAGCTTTCTTT. The chain is built from TRBV28 and TRBJ1-1; D not resolved. The CDR3 sequence is 12 residues long. Trimming cost V 4 bases and J 0 bases, with 3 bases left between them. Germline CDR1 MDHEN, CDR2 SYDVKM.

The chain couples TRBV5-1 to TRBJ2-5; weak D call: TRBD1 (6 bases). Germline CDR1 and CDR2: SGHRS and YFSETQ. Trimming shortened V by 1 base and J by 2 bases, and 12 bases separated the two germline ends. This CDR3 has 15 amino acids. CDR3 protein: CASSLTGSLQETQYF. The CDR3 coding sequence is TGCGCCAGCAGCTTGACAGGGTCTTTACAAGAGACCCAGTACTTC.

V is TRBV28 and J is TRBJ2-7; D unresolved. With 5 bases removed from V and 0 bases from J, the gap between germline ends came to 11 bases. This CDR3 contains 14 residues. Germline CDR1 and CDR2: MDHEN and SYDVKM. CDR3 loop: CASSLTSSSYEQYF. Here the CDR3 DNA reads TGTGCCAGCAGTCTAACTTCGAGCTCCTACGAGCAGTACTTC.

This rearrangement joins TRBV5-1 to TRBJ2-7, with a weak D call TRBD1 (5 bases). Looked up from germline, CDR1 is SGHRS and CDR2 is YFSETQ. The CDR3 has 13 residues. V was pared by 0 bases and J by 6 bases, with 10 bases between. CDR3 DNA: TGCGCCAGCAGCTTGGCCAAAAGGGGCGAGCAGTACTTC. Translation gives CASSLAKRGEQYF. The whole variable domain, remainder taken from reference TRBV5-1 and TRBJ2-7, is KAGVTQTPRYLIKTRGQQVTLSCSPISGHRSVSWYQQTPGQGLQFLFEYFSETQRNKGNFPGRFSGRQFSNSRSEMNVSTLELGDSALYLCASSLAKRGEQYFGPGTRLTVT.

The chain joins TRBV19 to TRBJ1-5; D not resolved. CDR3 size: 14 residues. Germline CDR1 LNHDA, CDR2 SQIVND (reference sequence). V was pared by 3 bases and J by 6 bases, with 12 bases between. CDR3 nucleotide sequence: TGTGCCAGTAGTATTCTCGGGTTAGGTCAGCCCCAGCATTTT. Protein sequence: CASSILGLGQPQHF. Full variable domain (rest looked up from reference TRBV19 and TRBJ1-5): DGGITQSPKYLFRKEGQNVTLSCEQNLNHDAMYWYRQDPGQGLRLIYYSQIVNDFQKGDIAEGYSVSREKKESFPLTVTSAQKNPTAFYLCASSILGLGQPQHFGDGTRLSIL.